These 15 T cell receptor beta chains originate from one sample sequenced in a study of Graves' ophthalmopathy and Graves' hyperthyroidism. Amplification of TCR beta CDR3 regions used RNA transcripts. Amplification began with first-round RT-PCR using HTBI primers, then second-round multiplex PCR was performed. TCRdb used MiXCR to reprocess the multiplex PCR reads, holding one entry per CDR3 protein. The repertoire consists of 350,000 or so distinct CDR3 sequences, with roughly a sixth occurring once and the leading ten covering about 12%. Input material: peripheral blood. These receptors were collected from an adult man with Graves' ophthalmopathy.

This clonotype came up a few times. A read error may explain this, as a much larger clone is one base away. The rearrangement links TRBV19 to TRBJ1-1; TRBD1 might be the D (6 bases). The V gene lost 7 bases and the J gene lost 6 bases, with 15 bases spanning the gap. CDR3 size: 13 residues. Germline V gene lookup returns CDR1 LNHDA and CDR2 SQIVND (reference sequence). CDR3 DNA sequence: TGTGCCAGTACCTCGGACAGCAGGCCTGAAGCTTTCTTT. Amino acid sequence: CASTSDSRPEAFF.

This clonotype showed up many times. The DNA for the CDR3 is TGTGCCAGCAGTGATTCGGGGGGCCCCTACGAGCAGTACTTC. Its translation is CASSDSGGPYEQYF. This chain connects TRBV6-1 to TRBJ2-7; D possibly corresponds to TRBD2 (7 bases). The CDR3 length is 14 residues. CDR1 is MNHNS, CDR2 SASEGT, per germline. Trimming left V 3 bases short and J 2 bases short, with 11 bases between.

The CDR3 protein is CTGRPSANQPQYF. The DNA of the CDR3 is TGTACCGGCAGACCCAGCGCCAATCAGCCCCAGTATTTT. The chain has TRBV6-1 and TRBJ1-5, with D uncertain. The better agreement between TRBJ2-3 and the DNA end casts doubt on the J call. The CDR3 spans 13 residues. The V gene's germline CDR1 is MNHNS and CDR2 SASEGT.

The chain employs TRBV6-1 and TRBJ1-6; 12 bases fit TRBD1. This CDR3 contains 16 residues. The V and J ends lost 6 bases and 7 bases, in that order; junction bases with no gene match: 7. CDR1 and CDR2 (germline): MNHNS, SASEGT. The CDR3 loop is CASRTGTGGSNSPLHF. The CDR3 DNA is TGTGCCAGCAGAACCGGGACAGGGGGCTCGAATTCACCCCTCCACTTT.

There are many counts of this clonotype. This chain links TRBV11-2 with TRBJ1-3; TRBD1 agrees at 7 bases. The V gene end was trimmed by 4 bases and the J gene end by 1 base; junction bases not matched to a gene: 4. CDR3 length: 15 amino acids. Germline V gene lookup returns CDR1 SGHAT and CDR2 FQNNGV. The CDR3 DNA reads as TGTGCCAGCAGCTCGGGACAGCCGTCTGGAAACACCATATATTTT. Translated, it gives CASSSGQPSGNTIYF.

This clonotype has a count of ten or more. The rearrangement uses TRBV3-1 and TRBJ1-2; 7 bases align to TRBD1. CDR1 and CDR2 (germline): LGHDT, YNNKEL (reference sequence). The length of the CDR3 is 16 residues. The ends lost 0 bases at V and 4 bases at J; junction bases unmatched: 8. The CDR3 DNA reads TGTGCCAGCAGCCAAGACCTCGGGGGACAGCCCTATGGCTACACCTTC. Translation gives CASSQDLGGQPYGYTF.

This clonotype showed up many times. The J gene is TRBJ1-2, the V gene TRBV12-3 or TRBV12-4; 8 bases are a match to TRBD1. V lost 2 bases to trimming and J lost 1 base; unmatched junction nucleotides: 6. CDR3 length equals 16 residues. This chain's CDR3 is CASSLRTGTHNYGYTF. The CDR3 DNA sequence: TGTGCCAGCAGTTTAAGGACAGGGACACATAACTATGGCTACACCTTC.

The sample holds a few counts of this clonotype. One end of the junction fails to match germline, which may point to a read error. This chain links TRBV30 with TRBJ1-1, with a tentative D call TRBD1 (5 bases). Germline CDR1 reads GTSNPN; CDR2 reads SVGIG (reference sequence). There are 12 residues in the CDR3. In nucleotides, the CDR3 is TGTGCCTGGCAGACAGTGAACACTGAAGTTTTCTTT. As protein: CAWQTVNTEVFF.

This clonotype has at least ten counts. The chain couples TRBV29-1 to TRBJ1-1; D is perhaps TRBD1 (5 bases). The V end was cut by 6 bases, the J end by 0 bases, with 11 bases between. Germline V gives CDR1 SQVTM, CDR2 ANQGSEA. CDR3 size: 13 residues. For the CDR3, the DNA is TGCAGCGTGAAGGAGGGGATGAACACTGAAGCTTTCTTT. Its protein product is CSVKEGMNTEAFF. The whole variable domain, remainder taken from reference TRBV29-1 and TRBJ1-1, is SAVISQKPSRDICQRGTSLTIQCQVDSQVTMMFWYRQQPGQSLTLIATANQGSEATYESGFVIDKFPISRPNLTFSTLTVSNMSPEDSSIYLCSVKEGMNTEAFFGQGTRLTVV.

Only a few counts were recorded for this clonotype. V gene TRBV7-2 combines with J gene TRBJ2-7; no definite D call. Germline CDR1 is SGHTA and CDR2 is FQGNSA. V was cut by 11 bases and J by 1 base, with 15 bases left in between. This CDR3 is built from 13 residues. The CDR3 sequence is CASGRAWSYEQYF. The DNA of the CDR3 is TGTGCCTCAGGCAGAGCGTGGTCCTACGAGCAGTACTTC.

Ten or more counts support this clonotype. V and J are TRBV7-2 and TRBJ1-5; no reliable D call. The V end lost 5 bases, the J end lost 2 bases, and 13 bases lay between the germline ends. The CDR3 loop spans 15 amino acids. Germline V gene lookup returns CDR1 SGHTA and CDR2 FQGNSA. CDR3 residues: CASSLYGEGNQPQHF. CDR3 in DNA: TGTGCCAGCAGCCTCTACGGGGAGGGCAATCAGCCCCAGCATTTT.

This clonotype was seen repeatedly, ten times or more. The V and J genes are TRBV30 and TRBJ1-1; no definite D call. This CDR3 is built from 15 residues. Trimming cost V 4 bases and J 1 base, with 16 bases left between them. CDR1 is GTSNPN, CDR2 SVGIG, per germline (reference sequence). The CDR3 region has the DNA TGTGCCTGGATCGTACCCGGGCAGTCGAACACTGAAGCTTTCTTT. Encoded protein: CAWIVPGQSNTEAFF.

This clonotype has ten or more counts. V is TRBV25-1 and J is TRBJ2-5; TRBD1 might be the D (6 bases). The V end was cut by 3 bases, the J end by 4 bases, with 12 bases between. The CDR3 extends over 14 amino acids. The germline gives CDR1 MGHDK, CDR2 SYGVNS. The CDR3 reads CASSDLTGTETQYF. CDR3 nucleotide sequence: TGTGCCAGCAGTGACCTAACAGGGACAGAGACCCAGTACTTC. Complete variable domain (other parts from reference TRBV25-1 and TRBJ2-5): EADIYQTPRYLVIGTGKKITLECSQTMGHDKMYWYQQDPGMELHLIHYSYGVNSTEKGDLSSESTVSRIRTEHFPLTLESARPSHTSQYLCASSDLTGTETQYFGPGTRLLVL.

This clonotype has a count of ten or more. This chain joins TRBV12-3 or TRBV12-4 and TRBJ1-1; D is ambiguous. Trimming removed 6 bases at V and 10 bases at J, with 21 bases between. This CDR3 has 14 amino acids. The CDR3 DNA is TGTGCCAGCAGCTACAGTAGGGAAGGGTTCAGAGCTTTCTTT. It specifies CASSYSREGFRAFF.

This clonotype appeared many times. V gene TRBV12-3 or TRBV12-4 combines with J gene TRBJ2-5; 9 nucleotides align to TRBD1. The CDR3 sequence is 13 residues long. V gave up 8 bases and J gave up 3 bases; unmatched junction bases: 4. Here the CDR3 reads CASGTGGEETQYF. The CDR3 region has the DNA TGTGCCAGCGGTACAGGGGGCGAAGAGACCCAGTACTTC.